A single T cell receptor beta chain is shown here with its context. This entry is derived from a study of T cells in Graves' hyperthyroidism and ophthalmopathy. RNA transcripts served as the template for amplifying TCR beta CDR3 regions. HTBI primers drove first-round RT-PCR of the TCR CDR3. Using its own MiXCR run on the multiplex PCR reads, TCRdb lists one record per CDR3 protein. The data hold over 700,000 distinct CDR3 sequences, with 18% observed a single time. This CDR3 is built from 16 residues. The germline V gene encodes CDR1 SGHTA and CDR2 FQGNSA. The ends lost 2 bases at V and 5 bases at J; junction bases unmatched: 4.

Sequenced material: blood. This receptor was obtained from a woman aged 45 to 65 with Graves' hyperthyroidism that later progressed to Graves' ophthalmopathy. The V and J genes are TRBV7-2 and TRBJ2-2, with 11 bases aligning to TRBD2. In DNA, the CDR3 is TGTGCCAGCAGCTTACTAGCGGGGGGTATTACCGGGGAGCTGTTTTTT. Its protein product is CASSLLAGGITGELFF.